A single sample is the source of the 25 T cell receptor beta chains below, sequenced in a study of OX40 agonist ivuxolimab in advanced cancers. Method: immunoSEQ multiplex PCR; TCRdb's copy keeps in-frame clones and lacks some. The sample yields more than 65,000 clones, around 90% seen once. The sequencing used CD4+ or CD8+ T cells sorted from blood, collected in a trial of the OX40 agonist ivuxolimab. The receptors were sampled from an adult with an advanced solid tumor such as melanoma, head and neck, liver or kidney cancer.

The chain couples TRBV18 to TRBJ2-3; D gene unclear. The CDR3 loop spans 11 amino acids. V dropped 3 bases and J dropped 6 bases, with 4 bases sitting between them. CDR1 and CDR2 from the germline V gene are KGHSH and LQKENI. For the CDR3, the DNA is TGTGCCAGCTCACCTTGGGATACGCAGTATTTT. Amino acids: CASSPWDTQYF.

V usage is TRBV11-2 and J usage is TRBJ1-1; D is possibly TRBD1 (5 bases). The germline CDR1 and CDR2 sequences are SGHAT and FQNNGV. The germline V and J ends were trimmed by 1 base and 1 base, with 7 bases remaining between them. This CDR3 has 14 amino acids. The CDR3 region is CASSLAGGNTEAFF. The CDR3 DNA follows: TGTGCCAGCAGCTTAGCCGGGGGGAACACTGAAGCTTTCTTT. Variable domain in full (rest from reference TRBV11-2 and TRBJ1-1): EAGVAQSPRYKIIEKRQSVAFWCNPISGHATLYWYQQILGQGPKLLIQFQNNGVVDDSQLPKDRFSAERLKGVDSTLKIQPAKLEDSAVYLCASSLAGGNTEAFFGQGTRLTVV.

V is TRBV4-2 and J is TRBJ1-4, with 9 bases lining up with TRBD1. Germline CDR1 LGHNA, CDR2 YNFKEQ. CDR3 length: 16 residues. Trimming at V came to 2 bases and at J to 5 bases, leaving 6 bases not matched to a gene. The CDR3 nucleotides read TGTGCCAGCAGCCAACATCCAGGGACAGGGAATGAAAAACTGTTTTTT. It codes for CASSQHPGTGNEKLFF.

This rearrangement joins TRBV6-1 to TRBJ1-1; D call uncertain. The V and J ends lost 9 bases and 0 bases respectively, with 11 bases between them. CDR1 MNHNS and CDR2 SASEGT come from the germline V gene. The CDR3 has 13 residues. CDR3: CASSTGMNTEAFF. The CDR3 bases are TGTGCCAGTTCGACGGGGATGAACACTGAAGCTTTCTTT.

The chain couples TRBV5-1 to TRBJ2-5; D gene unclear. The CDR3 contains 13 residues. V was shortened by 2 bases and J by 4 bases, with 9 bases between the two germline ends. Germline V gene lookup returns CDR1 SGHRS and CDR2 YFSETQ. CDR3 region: CASSLRTGETQYF. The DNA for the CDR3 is TGCGCCAGCAGCTTACGGACGGGAGAGACCCAGTACTTC.

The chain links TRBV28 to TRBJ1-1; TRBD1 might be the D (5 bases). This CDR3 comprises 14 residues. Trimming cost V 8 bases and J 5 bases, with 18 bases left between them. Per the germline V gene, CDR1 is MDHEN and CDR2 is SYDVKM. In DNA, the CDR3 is TGTGCCAGCGGGGCCCGGGGAGGGGAAACTGAAGCTTTCTTT. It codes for CASGARGGETEAFF.

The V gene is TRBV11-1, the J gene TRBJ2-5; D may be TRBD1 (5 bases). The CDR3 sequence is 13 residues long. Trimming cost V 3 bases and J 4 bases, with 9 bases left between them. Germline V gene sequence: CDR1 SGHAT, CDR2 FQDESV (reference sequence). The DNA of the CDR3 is TGTGCCAGCAGCTTTGGGCAGGGAGAGACCCAGTACTTC. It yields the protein CASSFGQGETQYF.

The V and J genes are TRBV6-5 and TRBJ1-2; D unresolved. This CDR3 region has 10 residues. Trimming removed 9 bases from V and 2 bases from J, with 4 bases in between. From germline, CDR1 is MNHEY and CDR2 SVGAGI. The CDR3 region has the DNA TGTGCCAGTAGCAACTATGGCTACACCTTC. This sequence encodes CASSNYGYTF.

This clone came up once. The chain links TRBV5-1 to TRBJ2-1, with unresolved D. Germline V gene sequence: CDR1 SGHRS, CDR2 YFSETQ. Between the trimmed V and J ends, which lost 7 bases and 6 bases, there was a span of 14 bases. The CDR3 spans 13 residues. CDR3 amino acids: CASRVLSSNEQFF. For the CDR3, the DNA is TGCGCCAGCCGGGTCTTGTCTAGCAATGAGCAGTTCTTC.

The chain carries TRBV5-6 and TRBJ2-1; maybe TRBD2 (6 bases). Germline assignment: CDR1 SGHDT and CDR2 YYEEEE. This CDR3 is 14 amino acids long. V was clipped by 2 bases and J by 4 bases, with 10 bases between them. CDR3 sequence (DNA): TGTGCCAGCAGCTTAGAGAGCGGGTACAATGAGCAGTTCTTC. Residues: CASSLESGYNEQFF. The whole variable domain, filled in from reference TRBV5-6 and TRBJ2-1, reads DAGVTQSPTHLIKTRGQQVTLRCSPKSGHDTVSWYQQALGQGPQFIFQYYEEEERQRGNFPDRFSGHQFPNYSSELNVNALLLGDSALYLCASSLESGYNEQFFGPGTRLTVL.

The CDR3 nucleotides are TGTGCCAGCAGCAAACACACTAGCGGGGCCTACAATGAGCAGTTCTTC. The encoded protein is CASSKHTSGAYNEQFF. This chain links TRBV21-1 with TRBJ2-1; the table's D call, TRBD2, has no DNA check behind it. TRBV21-1 is deemed a pseudogene. CDR3 length: 16 amino acids.

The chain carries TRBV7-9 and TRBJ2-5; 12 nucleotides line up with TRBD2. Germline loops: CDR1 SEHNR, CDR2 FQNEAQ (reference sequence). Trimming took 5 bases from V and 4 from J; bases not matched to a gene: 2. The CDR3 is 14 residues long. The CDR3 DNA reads TGTGCCAGCAGCCCGGGACTAGCGGGAGAGACCCAGTACTTC. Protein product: CASSPGLAGETQYF.

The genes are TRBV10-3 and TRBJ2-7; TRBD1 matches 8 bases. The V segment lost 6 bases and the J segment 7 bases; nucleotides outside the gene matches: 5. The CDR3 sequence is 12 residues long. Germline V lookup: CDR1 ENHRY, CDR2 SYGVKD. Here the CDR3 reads CAIRRQGSEQYF. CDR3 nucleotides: TGTGCCATCAGGCGACAGGGGAGTGAGCAGTACTTC.

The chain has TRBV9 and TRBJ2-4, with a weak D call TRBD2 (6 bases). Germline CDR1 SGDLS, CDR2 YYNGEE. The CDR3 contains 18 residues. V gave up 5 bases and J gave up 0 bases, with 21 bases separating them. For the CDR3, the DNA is TGTGCCAGCAGTTCGGGGCTCTCGGGACTTGCAGCCAAAAACATTCAGTACTTC. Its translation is CASSSGLSGLAAKNIQYF.

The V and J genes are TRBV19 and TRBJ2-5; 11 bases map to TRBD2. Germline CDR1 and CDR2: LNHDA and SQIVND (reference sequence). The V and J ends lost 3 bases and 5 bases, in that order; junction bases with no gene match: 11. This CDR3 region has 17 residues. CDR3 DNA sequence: TGTGCCAGTAGTATTGACGTAGCGGGGGGGCTGCGGGAGACCCAGTACTTC. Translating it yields CASSIDVAGGLRETQYF.

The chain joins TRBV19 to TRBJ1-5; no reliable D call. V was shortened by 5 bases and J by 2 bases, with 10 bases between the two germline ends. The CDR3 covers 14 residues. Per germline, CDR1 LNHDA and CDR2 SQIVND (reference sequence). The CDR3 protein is CASSVLRGNQPQHF. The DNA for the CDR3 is TGTGCCAGTAGTGTGCTGAGGGGCAATCAGCCCCAGCATTTT.

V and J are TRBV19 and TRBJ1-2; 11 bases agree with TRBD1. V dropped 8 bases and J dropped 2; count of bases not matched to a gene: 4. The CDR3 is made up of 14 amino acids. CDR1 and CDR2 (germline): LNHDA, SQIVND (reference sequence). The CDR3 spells CASWDRGGNYGYTF. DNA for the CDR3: TGTGCCAGTTGGGACAGGGGGGGAAACTATGGCTACACCTTC.

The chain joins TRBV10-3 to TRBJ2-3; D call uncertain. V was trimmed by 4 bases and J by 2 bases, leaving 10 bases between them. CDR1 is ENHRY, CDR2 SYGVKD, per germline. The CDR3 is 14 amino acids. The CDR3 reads CAISAGEFTDTQYF. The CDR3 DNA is TGTGCCATCAGTGCGGGTGAATTCACAGATACGCAGTATTTT.

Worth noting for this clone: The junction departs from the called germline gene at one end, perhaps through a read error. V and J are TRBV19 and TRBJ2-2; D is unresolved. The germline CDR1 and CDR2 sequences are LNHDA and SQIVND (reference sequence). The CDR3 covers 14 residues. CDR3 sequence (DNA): TGTGCCAATAGTCCACGATCAAACACCGGGGAGCTGTTTTTT. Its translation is CANSPRSNTGELFF.

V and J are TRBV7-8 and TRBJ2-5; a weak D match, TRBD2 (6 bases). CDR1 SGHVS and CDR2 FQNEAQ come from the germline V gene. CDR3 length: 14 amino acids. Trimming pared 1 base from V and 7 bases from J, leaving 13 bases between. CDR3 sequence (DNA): TGTGCCAGCAGCTTAGGACGAGCCGGGGGGACCCAGTACTTC. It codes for CASSLGRAGGTQYF.

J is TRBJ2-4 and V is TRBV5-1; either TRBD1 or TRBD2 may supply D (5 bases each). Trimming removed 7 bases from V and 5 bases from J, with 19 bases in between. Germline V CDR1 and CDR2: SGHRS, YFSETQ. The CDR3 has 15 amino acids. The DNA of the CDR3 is TGCGCCAGCCGGTTAGAGGGGACCGGGGAAAACATTCAGTACTTC. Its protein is CASRLEGTGENIQYF.

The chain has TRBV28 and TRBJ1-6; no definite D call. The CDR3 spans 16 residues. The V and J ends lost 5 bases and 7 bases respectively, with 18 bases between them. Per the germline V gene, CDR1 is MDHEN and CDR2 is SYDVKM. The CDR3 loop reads CASSRPGSLPNSPLHF. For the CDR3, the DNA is TGTGCCAGCAGTAGACCGGGGAGCCTCCCAAATTCACCCCTCCACTTT.

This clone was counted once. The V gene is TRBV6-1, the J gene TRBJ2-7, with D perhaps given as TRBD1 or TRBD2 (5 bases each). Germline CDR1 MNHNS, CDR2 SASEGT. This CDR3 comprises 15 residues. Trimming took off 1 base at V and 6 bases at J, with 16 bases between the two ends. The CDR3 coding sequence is TGTGCCAGCAGTGAAGGTATCCGGGGCTCGGGCGAGCAGTACTTC. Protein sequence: CASSEGIRGSGEQYF.

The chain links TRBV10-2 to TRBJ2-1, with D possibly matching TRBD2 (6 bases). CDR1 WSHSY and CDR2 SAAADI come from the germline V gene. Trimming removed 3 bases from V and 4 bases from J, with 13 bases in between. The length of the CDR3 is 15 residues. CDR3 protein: CASSEASALYNEQFF. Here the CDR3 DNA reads TGCGCCAGCAGTGAAGCTAGCGCCTTATACAATGAGCAGTTCTTC.

CDR3: CASRGQGGSWDTGELFF. The DNA for the CDR3 is TGTGCCAGTAGGGGACAGGGAGGTTCGTGGGACACCGGGGAGCTGTTTTTT. The chain employs TRBV19 and TRBJ2-2, with TRBD1 matching 9 bases. J lost 3 bases, V lost 6 bases, and 11 bases had no gene match. Germline V gives CDR1 LNHDA, CDR2 SQIVND (reference sequence). The CDR3 spans 17 residues.